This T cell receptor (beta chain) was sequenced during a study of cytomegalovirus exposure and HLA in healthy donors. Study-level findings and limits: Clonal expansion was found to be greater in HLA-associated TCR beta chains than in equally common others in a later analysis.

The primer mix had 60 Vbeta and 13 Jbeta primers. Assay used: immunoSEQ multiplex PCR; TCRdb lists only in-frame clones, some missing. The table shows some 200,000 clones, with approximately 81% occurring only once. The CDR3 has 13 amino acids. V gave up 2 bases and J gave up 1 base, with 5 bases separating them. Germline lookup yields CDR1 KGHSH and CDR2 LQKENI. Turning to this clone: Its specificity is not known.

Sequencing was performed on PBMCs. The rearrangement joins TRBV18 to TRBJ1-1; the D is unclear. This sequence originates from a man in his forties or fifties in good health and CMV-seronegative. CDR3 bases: TGTGCCAGCTCACCAGGGCGGAACACTGAAGCTTTCTTT. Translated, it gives CASSPGRNTEAFF.